The sequence of this T cell receptor (beta chain) was determined in a study of early T cells in non-severe SARS-CoV-2 infection. Study in general: Investigators sequenced bulk RNA drawn from unsorted whole blood, and chains remained unpaired. Whole-study results and caveats: Anti-spike CD8 responses were favored in VDJdb matching, and private and CD4 specificities were missed.

Germline CDR1 reads DFQATT; CDR2 reads SNEGSKA (reference sequence). This CDR3 spans 12 amino acids. V lost 1 base and J 5 bases, leaving 8 bases between the germline ends. Unique molecular identifiers (one per individual cDNA molecule) were attached. TCRdb processed the 5' RACE reads anew with MiXCR; each CDR3 protein has one entry. This sample has approximately 47,000 distinct CDR3 sequences; 6.2% occur once, and the top ten carry 6% to 8.5%. This clonotype showed up just a few times. Its antigen is not identified. Specimen: whole blood, collected at baseline. The chain uses TRBV20-1 and TRBJ2-5; D remains ambiguous. The TCR sequence derives from an adult who was a healthcare worker with PCR-confirmed SARS-CoV-2 infection or an uninfected control (not recorded which). CDR3 residues: CSARVLSETQYF. In nucleotides, the CDR3 is TGCAGTGCTAGAGTACTTTCCGAGACCCAGTACTTC.